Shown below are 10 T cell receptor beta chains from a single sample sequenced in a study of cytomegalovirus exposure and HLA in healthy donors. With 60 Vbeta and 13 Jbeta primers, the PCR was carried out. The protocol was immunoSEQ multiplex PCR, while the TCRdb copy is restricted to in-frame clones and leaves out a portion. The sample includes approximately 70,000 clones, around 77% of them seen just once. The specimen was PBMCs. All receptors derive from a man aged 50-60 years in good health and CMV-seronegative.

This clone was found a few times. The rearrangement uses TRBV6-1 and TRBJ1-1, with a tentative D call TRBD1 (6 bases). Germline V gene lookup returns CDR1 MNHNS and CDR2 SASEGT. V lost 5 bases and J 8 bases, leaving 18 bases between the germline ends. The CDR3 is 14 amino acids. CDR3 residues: CASSPQGRQAEAFF. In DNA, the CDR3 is TGTGCCAGCAGTCCCCAGGGAAGACAGGCGGAAGCTTTCTTT.

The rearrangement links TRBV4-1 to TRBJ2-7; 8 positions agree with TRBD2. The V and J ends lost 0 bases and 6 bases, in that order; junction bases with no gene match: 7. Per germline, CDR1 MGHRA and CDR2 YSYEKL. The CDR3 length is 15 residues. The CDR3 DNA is TGCGCCAGCAGCCAAGACCGGACTAGCACTCGCGAGCAGTACTTC. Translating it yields CASSQDRTSTREQYF.

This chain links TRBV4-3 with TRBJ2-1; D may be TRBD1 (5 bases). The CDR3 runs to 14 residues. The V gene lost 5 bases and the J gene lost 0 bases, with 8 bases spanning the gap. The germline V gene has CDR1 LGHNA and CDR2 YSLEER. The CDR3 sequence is CASSTDSSYNEQFF. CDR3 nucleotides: TGCGCCAGCAGCACTGACAGCTCCTACAATGAGCAGTTCTTC.

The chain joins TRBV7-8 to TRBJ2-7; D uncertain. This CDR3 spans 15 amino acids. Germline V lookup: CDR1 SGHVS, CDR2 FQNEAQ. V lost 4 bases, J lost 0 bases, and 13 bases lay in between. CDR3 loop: CASSYTPQSSYEQYF. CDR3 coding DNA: TGTGCCAGCAGCTACACACCCCAAAGCTCCTACGAGCAGTACTTC.

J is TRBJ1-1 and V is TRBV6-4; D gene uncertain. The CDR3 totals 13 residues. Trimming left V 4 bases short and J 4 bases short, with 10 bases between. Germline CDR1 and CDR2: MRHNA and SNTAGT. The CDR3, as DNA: TGTGCCAGCAGTGCTGAGGGTGGCACTGAAGCTTTCTTT. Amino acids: CASSAEGGTEAFF.

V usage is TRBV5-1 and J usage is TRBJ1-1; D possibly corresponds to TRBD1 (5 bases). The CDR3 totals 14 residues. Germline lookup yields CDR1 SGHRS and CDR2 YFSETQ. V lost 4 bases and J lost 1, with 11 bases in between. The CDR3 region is CASSRTYSNTEAFF. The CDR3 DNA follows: TGCGCCAGCAGCAGGACATACTCGAACACTGAAGCTTTCTTT.

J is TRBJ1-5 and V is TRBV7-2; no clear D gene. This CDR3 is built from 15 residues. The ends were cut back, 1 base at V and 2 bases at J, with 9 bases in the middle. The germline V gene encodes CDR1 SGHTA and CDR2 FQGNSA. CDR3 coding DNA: TGTGCCAGCAGCTTAGTCGACATACGCAATCAGCCCCAGCATTTT. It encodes CASSLVDIRNQPQHF.

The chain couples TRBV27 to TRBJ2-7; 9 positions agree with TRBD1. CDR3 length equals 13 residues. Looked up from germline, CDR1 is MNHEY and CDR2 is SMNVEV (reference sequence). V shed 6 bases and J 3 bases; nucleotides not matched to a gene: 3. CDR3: CASSDRGIYEQYF. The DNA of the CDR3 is TGTGCCAGCAGCGACAGGGGGATCTACGAGCAGTACTTC.

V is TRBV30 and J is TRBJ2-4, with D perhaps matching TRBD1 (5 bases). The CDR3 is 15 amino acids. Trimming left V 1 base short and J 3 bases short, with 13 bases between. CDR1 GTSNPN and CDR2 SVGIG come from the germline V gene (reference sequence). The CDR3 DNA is TGTGCCTGGAGTGGGGCAGGGAATGTCAAAAACATTCAGTACTTC. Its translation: CAWSGAGNVKNIQYF.

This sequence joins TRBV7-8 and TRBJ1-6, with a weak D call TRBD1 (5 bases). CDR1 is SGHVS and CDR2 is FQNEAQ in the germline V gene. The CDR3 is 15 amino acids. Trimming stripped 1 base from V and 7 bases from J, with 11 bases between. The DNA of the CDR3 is TGTGCCAGCAGCTTAGTGGGGGGGACGAATTCACCCCTCCACTTT. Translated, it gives CASSLVGGTNSPLHF.